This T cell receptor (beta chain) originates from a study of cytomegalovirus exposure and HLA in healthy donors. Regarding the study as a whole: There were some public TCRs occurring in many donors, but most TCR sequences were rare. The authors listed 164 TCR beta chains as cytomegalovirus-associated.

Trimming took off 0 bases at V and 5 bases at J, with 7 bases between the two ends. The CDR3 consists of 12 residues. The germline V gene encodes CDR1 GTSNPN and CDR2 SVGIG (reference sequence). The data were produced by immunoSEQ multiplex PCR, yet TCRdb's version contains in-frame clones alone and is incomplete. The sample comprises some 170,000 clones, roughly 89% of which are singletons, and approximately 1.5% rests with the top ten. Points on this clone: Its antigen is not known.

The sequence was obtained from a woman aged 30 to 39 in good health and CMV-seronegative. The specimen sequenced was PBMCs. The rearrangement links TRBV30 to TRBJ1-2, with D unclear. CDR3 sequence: CAWSVAGYGYTF. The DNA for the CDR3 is TGTGCCTGGAGTGTAGCCGGGTATGGCTACACCTTC.